This T cell receptor beta chain originates from a study of T cells in Graves' hyperthyroidism and ophthalmopathy. Study conclusions and caveats: A model of 13 V-J pairs discriminated ophthalmopathy from stable hyperthyroidism. With a median lead of around 5.9 months before onset, the model predicted ophthalmopathy.

Trimming removed 7 bases from V and 0 bases from J, with 24 bases in between. This CDR3 contains 19 residues. Germline-derived CDR1 and CDR2 are MNHEY and SVGEGT. Stable disease denoted Graves' hyperthyroidism without ophthalmopathy progression within 18 months. The PBMCs were taken from 10 ml of fresh peripheral blood. The CDR3 regions of TCR beta were amplified from RNA transcripts. First-round RT-PCR with HTBI primers amplified the TCR CDR3 region. TCRdb reprocessed the multiplex PCR reads with MiXCR, giving one entry per CDR3 protein. The repertoire includes approximately 520,000 distinct CDR3 sequences, about 20% of them detected once, and about a quarter sits in the top ten. This clonotype was counted many times. Its specificity is unknown.

The receptor's source is a young man with Graves' hyperthyroidism. This sequence joins TRBV6-2 or TRBV6-3 and TRBJ2-2; D is tentatively TRBD1 or TRBD2 (7 bases each). The sequenced sample consisted of blood. The chain's CDR3 is CASTMVSGTVIANTGELFF. The CDR3 DNA reads TGTGCCAGCACCATGGTCAGCGGGACAGTAATCGCGAACACCGGGGAGCTGTTTTTT.